Following are 13 T cell receptor beta chains from one sample sequenced in a study of Graves' ophthalmopathy and Graves' hyperthyroidism. For repertoire sequencing, the TCR beta CDR3 regions were amplified from RNA transcripts. Second-round multiplex PCR followed a first-round RT-PCR using HTBI primers. TCRdb used MiXCR to reprocess the multiplex PCR reads, holding one entry per CDR3 protein. Of some 200,000 distinct CDR3 sequences listed, about 32% are singletons. Input material: peripheral blood. The receptors were gathered from a man aged 45-65 years with Graves' ophthalmopathy.

This clonotype was observed many times. The rearrangement uses TRBV6-5 and TRBJ2-2, with TRBD2 identical over 7 bases. Germline CDR1 and CDR2: MNHEY and SVGAGI. Trimming at V came to 4 bases and at J to 7 bases, leaving 6 bases not matched to a gene. CDR3 length: 14 residues. This CDR3 reads CASSFVSGNGELFF. The CDR3 DNA is TGTGCCAGCAGTTTTGTAAGCGGGAACGGGGAGCTGTTTTTT.

This clonotype was seen many times. The gene calls are TRBV11-2 and TRBJ1-6; no firm D call. Germline loops: CDR1 SGHAT, CDR2 FQNNGV. CDR3 length: 14 amino acids. V was pared by 5 bases and J by 8 bases, with 13 bases between. CDR3 in amino acids: CASSPRAGDSPLHF. In nucleotides, the CDR3 is TGTGCCAGCAGCCCCCGGGCCGGAGATTCACCCCTCCACTTT.

This clonotype was found many times. CDR3 nucleotide sequence: TGTGCCAGCAGCTTAGGGACAGGGGCTTCCTACGAGCAGTACTTC. This gives the protein CASSLGTGASYEQYF. The rearrangement links TRBV7-8 to TRBJ2-7, with 9 bases matching TRBD1. The CDR3 length is 15 residues. V was pared by 1 base and J by 1 base, with 2 bases of the junction left unmatched. Germline assignment: CDR1 SGHVS and CDR2 FQNEAQ.

The V call is TRBV6-1, the J call TRBJ1-5; no clear D gene. V shed 6 bases and J shed 0 bases, with 12 bases lying between them. The CDR3 runs to 15 residues. Germline V lookup: CDR1 MNHNS, CDR2 SASEGT. CDR3 sequence: CASSRTEDSNQPQHF. DNA of the CDR3: TGTGCCAGCAGCCGGACGGAAGATAGCAATCAGCCCCAGCATTTT.

This clonotype was seen ten or more times. The chain employs TRBV12-3 or TRBV12-4 and TRBJ2-7, with 9 bases aligning to TRBD1. The CDR3 covers 14 residues. With 6 bases clipped from V and 1 base from J, the junction kept 4 bases outside the gene matches. CDR3 region: CASSLQGASYEQYF. CDR3 coding DNA: TGTGCCAGCAGCCTACAGGGGGCTTCCTACGAGCAGTACTTC.

The J gene is TRBJ1-5, the V gene TRBV6-1; unclear D gene. Germline CDR1 and CDR2: MNHNS and SASEGT. V was clipped by 1 base and J by 5 bases, with 6 bases between them. This CDR3 has 13 amino acids. The CDR3 DNA is TGTGCCAGCAGTGAAGTTTGGGATCAGCCCCAGCATTTT. The encoded protein is CASSEVWDQPQHF.

This clonotype appeared many times. V is TRBV10-3 and J is TRBJ1-5; a weak D match, TRBD1 (5 bases). The CDR3 length is 13 residues. The V end was cut by 5 bases, the J end by 9 bases, with 14 bases between. CDR1 ENHRY and CDR2 SYGVKD come from the germline V gene. The CDR3 DNA follows: TGTGCCATCAGTATGGGGGATGTTGGGCCCCAGCATTTT. Its translation: CAISMGDVGPQHF.

This clonotype was counted many times. The genes are TRBV7-9 and TRBJ1-6; D gene uncertain. Germline CDR1 is SEHNR and CDR2 is FQNEAQ (reference sequence). There are 11 residues in the CDR3. V was shortened by 5 bases and J by 8 bases, with 4 bases between the two germline ends. The CDR3 loop reads CASSRDSPLHF. CDR3 DNA sequence: TGTGCCAGCAGCCGTGATTCACCCCTCCACTTT. The entire variable domain, with the rest obtained from reference TRBV7-9 and TRBJ1-6, is as follows: DTGVSQNPRHKITKRGQNVTFRCDPISEHNRLYWYRQTLGQGPEFLTYFQNEAQLEKSRLLSDRFSAERPKGSFSTLEIQRTEQGDSAMYLCASSRDSPLHFGNGTRLTVT.

The chain carries TRBV7-2 and TRBJ2-7, with TRBD2 as a possible D gene (5 bases). Trimming left V 1 base short and J 0 bases short, with 10 bases between. This CDR3 has 15 amino acids. CDR1 SGHTA and CDR2 FQGNSA come from the germline V gene. This chain's CDR3 is CASSLGVGVSYEQYF. CDR3 nucleotides: TGTGCCAGCAGCTTAGGGGTGGGAGTCTCCTACGAGCAGTACTTC.

This clonotype was seen many times. The CDR3, as DNA: TGCAGCGTTGAACAGAGGAACACTGAAGCTTTCTTT. The encoded protein is CSVEQRNTEAFF. The chain uses TRBV29-1 and TRBJ1-1; no definite D call. V dropped 2 bases and J dropped 1 base, with 5 bases sitting between them. Germline CDR1 is SQVTM and CDR2 is ANQGSEA. The CDR3 contains 12 residues.

This clonotype was recorded at least ten times. The V gene is TRBV13, the J gene TRBJ2-2; TRBD1 is a possible D gene (5 bases). CDR3 length: 13 residues. V lost 2 bases to trimming and J lost 6 bases, with 7 bases between them. Germline V gene data show CDR1 as PRHDT and CDR2 as FYEKMQ (reference sequence). CDR3: CASSLWGSGELFF. The CDR3 coding sequence is TGTGCCAGCAGCTTATGGGGCTCCGGGGAGCTGTTTTTT.

This clonotype showed up many times. This rearrangement joins TRBV13 to TRBJ2-7, with 9 bases identical to TRBD1. Losses at the gene ends were 5 bases for V and 2 bases for J; bases not matched to a gene: 7. The CDR3 consists of 15 residues. Looked up from germline, CDR1 is PRHDT and CDR2 is FYEKMQ (reference sequence). The CDR3 DNA reads TGTGCCAGCAGCCCAAAGACAGGGGGGACCTACGAGCAGTACTTC. Its protein product is CASSPKTGGTYEQYF.

The rearrangement joins TRBV6-1 to TRBJ2-7; D ambiguous. Germline values: CDR1 MNHNS, CDR2 SASEGT. The CDR3 length is 15 residues. V was clipped by 6 bases and J by 4 bases, with 19 bases between them. The CDR3 here is CASSHLTGLGYEQYF. In DNA form, the CDR3 reads TGTGCCAGCAGCCATCTTACCGGGTTGGGTTACGAGCAGTACTTC.